This TCR beta chain derives from a study of T-cell reconstitution after alpha-beta-depleted transplantation in children. This sample's TCRbeta library carried unique molecular identifier barcodes. TCRdb re-called the PCR reads with MiXCR, one entry per CDR3 protein. The repertoire holds around 500,000 distinct CDR3 sequences, with around 12% as singletons. V was shortened by 6 bases and J by 4 bases, with 24 bases between the two germline ends. The CDR3 has 17 residues. V and J are TRBV12-3 or TRBV12-4 and TRBJ1-2, with TRBD1 as a possible D gene (5 bases). Sequences were derived from PBMCs from the stem cell graft donor, sampled from the stem cell graft. This TCR was recovered from a human donor who donated a stem cell graft to a child with combined immunodeficiency. This CDR3 reads CASRSHTRGAWIYGYTF. CDR3 nucleotide sequence: TGTGCCAGCAGGTCCCACACAAGGGGCGCATGGATCTATGGCTACACCTTC.